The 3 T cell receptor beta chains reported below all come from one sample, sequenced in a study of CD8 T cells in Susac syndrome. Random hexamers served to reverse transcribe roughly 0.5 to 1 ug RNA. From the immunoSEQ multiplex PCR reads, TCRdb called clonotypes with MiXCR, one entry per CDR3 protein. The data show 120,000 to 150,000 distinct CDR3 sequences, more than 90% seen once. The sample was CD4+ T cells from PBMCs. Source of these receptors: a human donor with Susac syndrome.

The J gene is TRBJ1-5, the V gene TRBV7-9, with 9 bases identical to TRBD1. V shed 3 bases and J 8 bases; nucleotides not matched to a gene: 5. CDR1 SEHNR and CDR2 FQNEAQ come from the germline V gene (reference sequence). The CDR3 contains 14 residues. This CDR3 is CASSLDRGREPQHF. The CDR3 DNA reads TGTGCCAGCAGCTTGGACAGGGGTAGAGAGCCCCAGCATTTT.

CDR3 sequence reads: CSASELNTEAFF. The CDR3 DNA is TGCAGTGCTTCAGAGCTGAACACTGAAGCTTTCTTT. The chain employs TRBV20-1 and TRBJ1-1; D call uncertain. This CDR3 has 12 residues. In germline, CDR1 is DFQATT, CDR2 SNEGSKA (reference sequence). V lost 5 bases to trimming and J lost 0 bases, with 7 bases between them.

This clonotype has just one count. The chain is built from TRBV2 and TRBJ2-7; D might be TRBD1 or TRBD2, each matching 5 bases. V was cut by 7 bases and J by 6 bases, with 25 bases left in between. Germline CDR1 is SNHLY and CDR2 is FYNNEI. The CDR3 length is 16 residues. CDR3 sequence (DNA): TGTGCCAGCACCACCCCCTCCGGGACCGGGCTGTCCGAGCAGTACTTC. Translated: CASTTPSGTGLSEQYF.